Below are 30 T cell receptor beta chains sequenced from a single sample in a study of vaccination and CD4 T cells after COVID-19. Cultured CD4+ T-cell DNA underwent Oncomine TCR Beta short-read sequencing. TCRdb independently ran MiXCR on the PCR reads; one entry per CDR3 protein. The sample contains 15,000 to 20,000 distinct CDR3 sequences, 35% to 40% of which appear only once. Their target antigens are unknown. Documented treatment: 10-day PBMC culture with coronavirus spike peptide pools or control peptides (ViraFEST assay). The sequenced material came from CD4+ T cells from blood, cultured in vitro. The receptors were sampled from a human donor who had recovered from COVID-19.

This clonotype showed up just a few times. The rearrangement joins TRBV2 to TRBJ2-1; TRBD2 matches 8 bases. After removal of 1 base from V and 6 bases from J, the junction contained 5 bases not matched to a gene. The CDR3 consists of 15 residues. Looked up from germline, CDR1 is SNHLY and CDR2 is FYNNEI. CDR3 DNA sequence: TGTGCCAGCAGTGAAGAAGCGGGAGTAGGCAATGAGCAGTTCTTC. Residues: CASSEEAGVGNEQFF. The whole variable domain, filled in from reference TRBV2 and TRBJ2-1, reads EPEVTQTPSHQVTQMGQEVILRCVPISNHLYFYWYRQILGQKVEFLVSFYNNEISEKSEIFDDQFSVERPDGSNFTLKIRSTKLEDSAMYFCASSEEAGVGNEQFFGPGTRLTVL.

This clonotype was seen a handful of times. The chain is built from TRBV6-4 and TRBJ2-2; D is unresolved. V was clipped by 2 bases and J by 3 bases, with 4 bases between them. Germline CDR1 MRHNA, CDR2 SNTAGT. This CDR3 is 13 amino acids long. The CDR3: CASSDGYTGELFF. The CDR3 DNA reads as TGTGCCAGCAGTGACGGGTACACCGGGGAGCTGTTTTTT.

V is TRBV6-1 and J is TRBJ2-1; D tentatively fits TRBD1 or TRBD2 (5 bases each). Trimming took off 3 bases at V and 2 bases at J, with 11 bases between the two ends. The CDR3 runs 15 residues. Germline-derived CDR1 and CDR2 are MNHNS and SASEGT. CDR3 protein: CASSDRDRTYNEQFF. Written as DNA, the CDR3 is TGTGCCAGCAGTGATCGGGACCGTACCTACAATGAGCAGTTCTTC.

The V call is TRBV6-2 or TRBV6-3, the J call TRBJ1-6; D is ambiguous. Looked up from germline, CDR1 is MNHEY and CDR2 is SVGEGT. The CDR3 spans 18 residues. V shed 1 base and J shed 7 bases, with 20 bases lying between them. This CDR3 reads CASSYFPLSGSVNSPLHF. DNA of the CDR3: TGTGCCAGCAGTTACTTTCCGCTCTCCGGGTCGGTCAATTCACCCCTCCACTTT.

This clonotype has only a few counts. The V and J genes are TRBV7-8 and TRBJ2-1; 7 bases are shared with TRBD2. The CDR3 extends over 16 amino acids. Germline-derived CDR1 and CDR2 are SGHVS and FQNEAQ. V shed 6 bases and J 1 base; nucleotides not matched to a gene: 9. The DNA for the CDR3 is TGTGCCAGCAGACTATCGGGTAGCGGGTCCTACAATGAGCAGTTCTTC. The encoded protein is CASRLSGSGSYNEQFF.

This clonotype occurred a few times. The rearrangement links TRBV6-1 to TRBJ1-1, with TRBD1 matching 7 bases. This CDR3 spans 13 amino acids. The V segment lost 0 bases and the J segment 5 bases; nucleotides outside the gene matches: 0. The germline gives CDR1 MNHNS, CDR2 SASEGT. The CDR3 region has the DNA TGTGCCAGCAGTGAAGCACAGGGGACTGAAGCTTTCTTT. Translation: CASSEAQGTEAFF.

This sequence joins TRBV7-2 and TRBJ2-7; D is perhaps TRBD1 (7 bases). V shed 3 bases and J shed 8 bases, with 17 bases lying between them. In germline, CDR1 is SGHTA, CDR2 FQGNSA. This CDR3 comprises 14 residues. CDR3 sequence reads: CASSLRRDRPQQYF. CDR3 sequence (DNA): TGTGCCAGCAGCTTGAGGCGGGACAGACCCCAGCAGTACTTC.

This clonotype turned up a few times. The CDR3 region is CATSRGAYGGYSTDTQYF. The CDR3 DNA follows: TGTGCCACCAGCAGAGGGGCCTACGGAGGTTACAGCACAGATACGCAGTATTTT. The chain has TRBV15 and TRBJ2-3; D may be TRBD2 (5 bases). V lost 1 base to trimming and J lost 0 bases, with 17 bases between them. CDR3 size: 18 residues. Germline assignment: CDR1 LNHNV and CDR2 YYDKDF (reference sequence).

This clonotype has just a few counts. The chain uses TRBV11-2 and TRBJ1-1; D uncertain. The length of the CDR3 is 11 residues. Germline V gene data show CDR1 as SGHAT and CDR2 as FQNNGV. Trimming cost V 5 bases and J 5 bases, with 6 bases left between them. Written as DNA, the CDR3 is TGTGCCAGCAGCGAGATGACTGAAGCTTTCTTT. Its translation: CASSEMTEAFF.

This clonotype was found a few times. The CDR3 sequence: CSANDGGQGRNEQFF. In DNA, the CDR3 is TGCAGTGCTAACGATGGCGGGCAGGGCCGCAATGAGCAGTTCTTC. The rearrangement joins TRBV20-1 to TRBJ2-1; TRBD1 or TRBD2 may be the D gene (5 bases each). Germline CDR1 reads DFQATT; CDR2 reads SNEGSKA (reference sequence). The CDR3 contains 15 residues. The V gene lost 4 bases and the J gene lost 6 bases, with 19 bases spanning the gap.

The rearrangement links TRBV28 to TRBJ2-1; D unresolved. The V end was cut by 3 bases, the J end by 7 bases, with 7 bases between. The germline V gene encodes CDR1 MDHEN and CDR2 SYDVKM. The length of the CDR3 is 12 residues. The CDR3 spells CASSLRFNEQFF. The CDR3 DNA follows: TGTGCCAGCAGTTTGAGGTTTAATGAGCAGTTCTTC.

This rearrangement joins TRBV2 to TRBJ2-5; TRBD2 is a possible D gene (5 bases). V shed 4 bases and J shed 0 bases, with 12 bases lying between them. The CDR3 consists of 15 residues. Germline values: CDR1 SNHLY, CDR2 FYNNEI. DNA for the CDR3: TGTGCCAGCAGTGCAAATGGACTTGACCAAGAGACCCAGTACTTC. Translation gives CASSANGLDQETQYF. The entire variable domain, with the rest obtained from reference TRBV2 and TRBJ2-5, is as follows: EPEVTQTPSHQVTQMGQEVILRCVPISNHLYFYWYRQILGQKVEFLVSFYNNEISEKSEIFDDQFSVERPDGSNFTLKIRSTKLEDSAMYFCASSANGLDQETQYFGPGTRLLVL.

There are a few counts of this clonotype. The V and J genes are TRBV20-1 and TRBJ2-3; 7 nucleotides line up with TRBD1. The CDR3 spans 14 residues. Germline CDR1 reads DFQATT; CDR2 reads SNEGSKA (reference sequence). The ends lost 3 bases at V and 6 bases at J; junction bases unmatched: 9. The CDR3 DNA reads TGCAGTGCTAGGATCGGACAGGCATCGGATACGCAGTATTTT. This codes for CSARIGQASDTQYF.

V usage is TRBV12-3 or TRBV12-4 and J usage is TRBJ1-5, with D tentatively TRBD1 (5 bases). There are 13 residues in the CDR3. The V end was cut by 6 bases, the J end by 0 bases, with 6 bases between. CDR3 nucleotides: TGTGCCAGCAGAGGGGATAGCAATCAGCCCCAGCATTTT. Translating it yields CASRGDSNQPQHF.

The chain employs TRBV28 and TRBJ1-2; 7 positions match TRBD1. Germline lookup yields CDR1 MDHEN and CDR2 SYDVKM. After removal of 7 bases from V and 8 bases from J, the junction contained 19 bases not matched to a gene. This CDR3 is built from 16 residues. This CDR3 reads CASTSGGQRVRKGYTF. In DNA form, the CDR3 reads TGTGCCAGCACCTCTGGGGGACAGCGGGTTCGAAAAGGCTACACCTTC.

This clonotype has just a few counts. In nucleotides, the CDR3 is TGTGCCAGCAAAGACACACACTACACCGGGGAGCTGTTTTTT. Its translation: CASKDTHYTGELFF. The chain employs TRBV7-2 and TRBJ2-2; D gene uncertain. Germline assignment: CDR1 SGHTA and CDR2 FQGNSA. Deletions cut 7 bases from V and 3 bases from J, with 12 bases between. This CDR3 has 14 amino acids.

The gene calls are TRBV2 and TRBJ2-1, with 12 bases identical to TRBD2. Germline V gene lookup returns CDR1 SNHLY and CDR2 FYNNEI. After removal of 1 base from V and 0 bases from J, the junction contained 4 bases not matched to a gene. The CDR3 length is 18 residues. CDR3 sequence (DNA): TGTGCCAGCAGTGAAGGCCTAGCGGGAGGGATCTCCTACAATGAGCAGTTCTTC. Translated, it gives CASSEGLAGGISYNEQFF.

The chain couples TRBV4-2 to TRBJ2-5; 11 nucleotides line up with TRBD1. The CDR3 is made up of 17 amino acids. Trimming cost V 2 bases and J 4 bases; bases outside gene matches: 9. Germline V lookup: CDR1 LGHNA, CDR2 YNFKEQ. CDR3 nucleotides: TGTGCCAGCAGCCAAAAGGGCCCGGGACAGGGGGGAGAGACCCAGTACTTC. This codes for CASSQKGPGQGGETQYF.

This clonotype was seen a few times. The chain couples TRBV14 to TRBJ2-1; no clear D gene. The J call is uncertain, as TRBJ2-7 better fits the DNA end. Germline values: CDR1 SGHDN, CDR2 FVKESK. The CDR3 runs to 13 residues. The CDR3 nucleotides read TGTGCCAGCAGCCAAGATTACCTTTACGAGCAGTACTTC. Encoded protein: CASSQDYLYEQYF.

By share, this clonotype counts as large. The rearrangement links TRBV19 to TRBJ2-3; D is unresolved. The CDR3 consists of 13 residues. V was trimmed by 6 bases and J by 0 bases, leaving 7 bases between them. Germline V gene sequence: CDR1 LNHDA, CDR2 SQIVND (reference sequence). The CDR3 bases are TGTGCCAGTAGCGATCGGAGCACAGATACGCAGTATTTT. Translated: CASSDRSTDTQYF.

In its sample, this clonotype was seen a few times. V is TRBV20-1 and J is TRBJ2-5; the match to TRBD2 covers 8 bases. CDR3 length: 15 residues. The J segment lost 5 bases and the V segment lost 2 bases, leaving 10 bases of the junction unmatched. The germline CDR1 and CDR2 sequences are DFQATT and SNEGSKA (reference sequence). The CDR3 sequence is CSARKGLGNWETQYF. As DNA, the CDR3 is TGCAGTGCTAGAAAGGGACTAGGGAATTGGGAGACCCAGTACTTC.

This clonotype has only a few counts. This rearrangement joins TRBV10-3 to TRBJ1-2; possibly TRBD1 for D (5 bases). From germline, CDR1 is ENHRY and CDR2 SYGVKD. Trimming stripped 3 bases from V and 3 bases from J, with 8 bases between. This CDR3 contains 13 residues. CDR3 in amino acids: CAISEVGDYGYTF. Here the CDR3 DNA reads TGTGCCATCAGTGAAGTAGGGGACTATGGCTACACCTTC.

In DNA, the CDR3 is TGTGCCAGCAGCTTGGCCCGCCGCGTGTGGACCGGGGAGCTGTTTTTT. Translated: CASSLARRVWTGELFF. The chain recombines TRBV5-6 with TRBJ2-2, with D hard to call. Germline CDR1 reads SGHDT; CDR2 reads YYEEEE. V was shortened by 0 bases and J by 5 bases, with 14 bases between the two germline ends. CDR3 length: 16 amino acids. The full variable domain, with the rest looked up from reference TRBV5-6 and TRBJ2-2, is DAGVTQSPTHLIKTRGQQVTLRCSPKSGHDTVSWYQQALGQGPQFIFQYYEEEERQRGNFPDRFSGHQFPNYSSELNVNALLLGDSALYLCASSLARRVWTGELFFGEGSRLTVL.

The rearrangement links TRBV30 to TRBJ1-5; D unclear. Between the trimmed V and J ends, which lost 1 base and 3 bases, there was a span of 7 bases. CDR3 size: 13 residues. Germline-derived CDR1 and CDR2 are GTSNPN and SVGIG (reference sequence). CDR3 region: CAWSARFNQPQHF. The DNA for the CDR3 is TGTGCCTGGAGTGCGCGTTTCAATCAGCCCCAGCATTTT.

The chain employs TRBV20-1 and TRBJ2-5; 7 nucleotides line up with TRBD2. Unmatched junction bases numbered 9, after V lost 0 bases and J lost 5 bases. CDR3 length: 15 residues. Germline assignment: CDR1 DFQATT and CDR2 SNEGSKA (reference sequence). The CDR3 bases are TGCAGTGCTAGAGATCCGGCAGGGCGGGGGGAGACCCAGTACTTC. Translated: CSARDPAGRGETQYF.

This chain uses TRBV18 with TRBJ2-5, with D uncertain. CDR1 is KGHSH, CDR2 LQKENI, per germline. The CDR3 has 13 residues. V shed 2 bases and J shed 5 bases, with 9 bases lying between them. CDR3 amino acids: CASSPGSRETQYF. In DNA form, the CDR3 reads TGTGCCAGCTCACCAGGGTCGCGGGAGACCCAGTACTTC.

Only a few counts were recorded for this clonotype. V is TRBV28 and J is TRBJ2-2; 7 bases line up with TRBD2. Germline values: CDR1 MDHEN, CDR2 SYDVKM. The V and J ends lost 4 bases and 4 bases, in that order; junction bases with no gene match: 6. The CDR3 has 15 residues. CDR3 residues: CASSSGGSGTGELFF. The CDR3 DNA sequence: TGTGCCAGCAGTTCGGGCGGGAGTGGCACCGGGGAGCTGTTTTTT.

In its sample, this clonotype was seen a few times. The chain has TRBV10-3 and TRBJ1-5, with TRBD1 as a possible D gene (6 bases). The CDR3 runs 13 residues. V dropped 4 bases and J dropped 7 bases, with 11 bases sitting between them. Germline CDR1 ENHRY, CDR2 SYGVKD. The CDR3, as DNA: TGTGCCATCAGTGTACAGGGCCAGCAGCCCCAGCATTTT. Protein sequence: CAISVQGQQPQHF.

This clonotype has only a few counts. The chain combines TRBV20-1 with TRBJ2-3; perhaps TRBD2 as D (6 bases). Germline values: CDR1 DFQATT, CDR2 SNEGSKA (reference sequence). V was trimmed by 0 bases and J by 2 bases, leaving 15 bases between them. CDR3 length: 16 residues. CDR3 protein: CSARDLSAGHTDTQYF. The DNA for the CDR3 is TGCAGTGCTAGAGATCTCTCGGCGGGGCACACAGATACGCAGTATTTT.

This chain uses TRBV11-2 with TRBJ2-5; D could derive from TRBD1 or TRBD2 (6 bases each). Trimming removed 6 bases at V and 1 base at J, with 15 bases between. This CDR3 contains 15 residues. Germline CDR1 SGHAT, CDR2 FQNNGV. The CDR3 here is CASRRGRGLQETQYF. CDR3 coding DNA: TGTGCCAGCAGGCGTGGCAGGGGACTCCAAGAGACCCAGTACTTC.